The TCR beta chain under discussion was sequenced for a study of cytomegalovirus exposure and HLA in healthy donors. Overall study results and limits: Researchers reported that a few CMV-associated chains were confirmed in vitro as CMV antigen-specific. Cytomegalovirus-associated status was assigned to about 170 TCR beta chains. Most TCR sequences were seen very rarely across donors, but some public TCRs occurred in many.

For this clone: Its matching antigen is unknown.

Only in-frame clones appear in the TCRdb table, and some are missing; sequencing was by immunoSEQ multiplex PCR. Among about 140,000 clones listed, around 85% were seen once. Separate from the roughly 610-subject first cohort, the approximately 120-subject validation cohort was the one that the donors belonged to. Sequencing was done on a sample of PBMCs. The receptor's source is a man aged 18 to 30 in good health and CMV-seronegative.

This CDR3 reads CAIRDSSYNEQFF. CDR3 bases: TGTGCCATCCGGGACAGCTCCTACAATGAGCAGTTCTTC. The chain uses TRBV10-3 and TRBJ2-1; 7 positions agree with TRBD1. CDR3 length equals 13 residues. Germline trimming cut 8 bases from V and 0 bases from J; bases unmatched to any gene: 1. CDR1 ENHRY and CDR2 SYGVKD come from the germline V gene.